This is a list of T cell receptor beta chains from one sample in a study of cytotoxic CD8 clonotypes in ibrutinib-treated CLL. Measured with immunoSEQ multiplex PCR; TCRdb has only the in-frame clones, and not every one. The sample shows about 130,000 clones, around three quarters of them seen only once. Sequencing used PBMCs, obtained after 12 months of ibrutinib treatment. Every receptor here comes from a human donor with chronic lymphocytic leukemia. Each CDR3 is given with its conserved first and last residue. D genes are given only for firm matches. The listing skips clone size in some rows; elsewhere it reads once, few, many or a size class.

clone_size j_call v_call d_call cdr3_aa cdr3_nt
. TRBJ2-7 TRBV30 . CAWRSGYSYEQYF TGTGCCTGGAGGTCGGGATACTCCTACGAGCAGTACTTC
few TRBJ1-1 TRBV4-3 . CASSQALSYTEAFF TGCGCCAGCAGCCAAGCCTTATCCTACACTGAAGCTTTCTTT
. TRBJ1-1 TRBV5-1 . CASSYRWGQRNTEAFF TGCGCCAGCAGCTACCGTTGGGGACAACGGAACACTGAAGCTTTCTTT
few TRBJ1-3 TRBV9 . CASSVEGSAIYF TGTGCCAGCAGCGTAGAAGGAAGCGCCATATATTTT
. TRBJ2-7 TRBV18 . CASSPAGASYEQYF TGTGCCAGCTCACCGGCCGGGGCCTCCTACGAGCAGTACTTC
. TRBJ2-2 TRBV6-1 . CANARGARTGELFF TGTGCCAACGCCCGTGGGGCGCGGACCGGGGAGCTGTTTTTT
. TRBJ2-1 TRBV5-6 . CASSLLGRGDNEQFF TGTGCCAGCAGCTTGTTGGGCAGGGGGGACAATGAGCAGTTCTTC
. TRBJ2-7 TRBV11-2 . CASSLGLGAGYEQYF TGTGCCAGCAGCTTAGGTCTGGGGGCCGGATACGAGCAGTACTTC
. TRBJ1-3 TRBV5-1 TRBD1 CASSVGAQGAGNTIYF TGCGCCAGCAGCGTCGGAGCACAGGGGGCTGGAAACACCATATATTTT
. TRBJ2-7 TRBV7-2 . CASSFSPVEGNPYEQYF TGTGCCAGCAGCTTCTCCCCAGTTGAAGGGAACCCCTACGAGCAGTACTTC
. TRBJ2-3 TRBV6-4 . CASSEGVARLITDTQYF TGTGCCAGCAGTGAAGGGGTAGCCCGCTTGATCACAGATACGCAGTATTTT
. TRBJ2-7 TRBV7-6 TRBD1 CASSLGTGAYEQYF TGTGCCAGCAGCTTAGGGACAGGGGCCTACGAGCAGTACTTC
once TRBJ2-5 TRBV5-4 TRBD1 CASSLQGRETQYF TGTGCCAGCAGTTTACAGGGGCGAGAGACCCAGTACTTC
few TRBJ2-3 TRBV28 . CASSLLGDPSTDTQYF TGTGCCAGCAGTTTACTCGGGGACCCGAGCACAGATACGCAGTATTTT
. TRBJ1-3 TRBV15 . CATSRGFGNTIYF TGTGCCACCAGCAGGGGCTTTGGAAACACCATATATTTT
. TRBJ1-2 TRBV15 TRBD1 CATSPDRGYGYTF TGTGCCACCAGCCCCGACAGGGGTTATGGCTACACCTTC
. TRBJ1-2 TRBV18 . CASSLDSNYGYTF TGTGCCAGCTCACTTGACAGTAACTATGGCTACACCTTC
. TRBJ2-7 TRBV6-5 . CASSWDGTYEQYF TGTGCCAGCAGCTGGGACGGGACCTACGAGCAGTACTTC
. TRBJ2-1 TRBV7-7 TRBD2 CASSLQAGGQDEQFF TGTGCTAGCAGCTTACAAGCGGGAGGTCAAGATGAGCAGTTCTTC
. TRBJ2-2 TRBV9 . CASSTRTFNTGELFF TGTGCCAGCAGCACAAGGACATTCAACACCGGGGAGCTGTTTTTT
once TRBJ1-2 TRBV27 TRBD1 CASSSGTGSYYGYTF TGTGCCAGCAGTTCCGGGACAGGGAGTTACTATGGCTACACCTTC
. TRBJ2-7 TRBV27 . CASSFWGEEQYF TGTGCCAGCAGTTTTTGGGGAGAGGAGCAGTACTTC
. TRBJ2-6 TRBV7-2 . CASSLLAGANVLTF TGTGCCAGCAGCTTACTGGCTGGGGCCAACGTCCTGACTTTC
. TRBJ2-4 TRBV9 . CASSPRLDSTIQYF TGTGCCAGCAGCCCACGACTAGATAGTACCATTCAGTACTTC
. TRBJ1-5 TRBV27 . CASDRSGATGQPQHF TGTGCCAGCGACCGGTCGGGGGCAACTGGTCAGCCCCAGCATTTT
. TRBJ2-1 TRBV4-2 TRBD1 CASSQTGVVEQFF TGTGCCAGCAGCCAAACAGGGGTGGTTGAGCAGTTCTTC
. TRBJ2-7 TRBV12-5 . CASGLSGQTYEQYF TGTGCTAGTGGTTTGTCGGGCCAGACCTACGAGCAGTACTTC
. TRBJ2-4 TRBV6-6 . CASSSHSLNIQYF TGTGCCAGCAGCTCACACAGTTTAAACATTCAGTACTTC
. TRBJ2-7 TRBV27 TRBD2 CASSFQTSGTYEQYF TGTGCCAGCAGTTTTCAGACTAGCGGGACCTACGAGCAGTACTTC
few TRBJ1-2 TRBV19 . CASSLLKDGYTF TGTGCCAGTAGTCTTCTCAAGGATGGCTACACCTTC
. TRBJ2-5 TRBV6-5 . CASYAGNFETQYF TGTGCCAGCTACGCAGGCAACTTTGAGACCCAGTACTTC
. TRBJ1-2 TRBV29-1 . CSVASTSYGYTF TGCAGCGTTGCCTCGACATCCTATGGCTACACCTTC
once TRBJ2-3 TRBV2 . CASSSLGTDTQYF TGTGCCAGCAGTTCCCTAGGAACAGATACGCAGTATTTT
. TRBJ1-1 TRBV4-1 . CASSQGGRLEAFF TGCGCCAGCAGCCAAGGTGGACGCCTTGAAGCTTTCTTT
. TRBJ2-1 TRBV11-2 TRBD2 CASSLSLGLAGGEQFF TGTGCCAGCAGCTTGAGTTTAGGACTAGCGGGAGGTGAGCAGTTCTTC
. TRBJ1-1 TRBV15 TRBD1 CATSRLTGGTEAFF TGTGCCACCAGCAGACTTACAGGGGGCACTGAAGCTTTCTTT